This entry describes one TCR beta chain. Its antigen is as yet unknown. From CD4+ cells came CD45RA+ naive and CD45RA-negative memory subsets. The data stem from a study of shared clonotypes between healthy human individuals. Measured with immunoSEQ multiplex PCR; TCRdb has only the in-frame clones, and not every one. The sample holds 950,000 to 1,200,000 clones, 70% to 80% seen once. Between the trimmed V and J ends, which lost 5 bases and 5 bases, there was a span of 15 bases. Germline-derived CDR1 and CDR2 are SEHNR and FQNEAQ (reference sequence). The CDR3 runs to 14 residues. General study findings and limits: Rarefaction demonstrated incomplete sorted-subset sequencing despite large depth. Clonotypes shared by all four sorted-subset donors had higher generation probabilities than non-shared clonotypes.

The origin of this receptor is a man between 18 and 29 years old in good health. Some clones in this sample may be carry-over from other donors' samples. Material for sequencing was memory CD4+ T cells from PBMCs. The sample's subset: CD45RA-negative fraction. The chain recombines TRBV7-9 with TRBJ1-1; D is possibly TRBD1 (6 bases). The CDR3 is CASSPGRGGTEAFF. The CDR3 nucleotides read TGTGCCAGCAGCCCGGGGAGGGGGGGAACTGAAGCTTTCTTT.